This T cell receptor beta chain was found in a study of T cells expressing NK-cell markers. General study findings and limits: Evidence did not settle whether expanded NKG2C+ T cell clones targeted HCMV. Similarly, these clonotypes led the CD3+CD56-NKG2C+ fraction as well in a handful of donors.

As for this clonotype: Its matching antigen is unknown.

Production of TCR beta cDNA relied on 5'RACE template switching with UMIs. Reanalyzing the 5' RACE reads, TCRdb keeps one entry per CDR3 protein, without DNA. Its listing shows 400,000 to 500,000 distinct CDR3 sequences. Material for sequencing was blood T cells: a sorted CD56 or NKG2C T cell subset, CD4+ or CD8+ T cells, or bulk PBMC T cells (not recorded which). This clonotype was obtained from a woman between 18 and 69 years old in good health.

CDR3 in amino acids: CASSLQPLGQPQHF. V gene TRBV6-1 combines with J gene TRBJ1-5. This CDR3 has 14 residues. Germline CDR1 is MNHNS and CDR2 is SASEGT.